This T cell receptor (beta chain) was sequenced in a study of T cell repertoires in cytomegalovirus infection. Study information: In public TCR beta signatures, there were indications of both CMV infection and matching HLA type.

The sample holds many counts of this clonotype. Its antigen is unknown. Via MiXCR, TCRdb re-called the reads, giving one row per CDR3 protein. The sample has 130,000 or so distinct CDR3 sequences; about 6.1% are singletons. V was pared by 3 bases and J by 0 bases, with 6 bases between. From germline, CDR1 is DFQATT and CDR2 SNEGSKA (reference sequence). The CDR3 runs to 14 residues. Findings and caveats of the study: Of the TCR beta families, the public ones yielded a cumulative frequency that identified carriers of CMV plus the relevant HLA.

The sequenced sample consisted of PBMCs. The origin of this receptor is a human donor in good health (CMV status not recorded). Some clones in this sample may be carry-over from other donors' samples. The chain links TRBV20-1 to TRBJ2-6; D is unresolved. The CDR3 reads CSASYSSGANVLTF. CDR3 nucleotide sequence: TGCAGTGCTAGTTATTCCTCTGGGGCCAACGTCCTGACTTTC.